The TCR beta chain described here comes from a study of CD8 T cells in Susac syndrome. After extraction with the RNeasy kit, about 0.5 to 1 ug of the RNA was reverse transcribed using random hexamers. A multiplex approach, immunoSEQ multiplex PCR, amplified TCR beta CDR3 across 54 Vbeta and 13 Jbeta. TCRdb reprocessed the immunoSEQ multiplex PCR reads via MiXCR and lists one record per CDR3 protein. The table lists 200,000 or so distinct CDR3 sequences, around 96% of them singletons. CD8+ and CD4+ T cells from blood underwent TCR beta sequencing. Negative isolation was used for CD8+ and CD4+ T cells, and FACS enrichment was applied to TEMRA cells. This clonotype appeared once. The antigen is not known. CDR1 and CDR2 from the germline V gene are DFQATT and SNEGSKA (reference sequence). The CDR3 has 14 amino acids. Trimming stripped 0 bases from V and 8 bases from J, with 14 bases between. Study-wide results and caveats: It was acknowledged in the study that the number of individuals who were included in its TCR sequencing and HLA analysis was relatively small.

The chain joins TRBV20-1 to TRBJ2-4; D is perhaps TRBD1 (6 bases). Sequenced material: CD4+ T cells from PBMCs. This TCR came from a human donor with multiple sclerosis. CDR3: CSARDARGSDIQYF. DNA of the CDR3: TGCAGTGCTAGAGACGCCAGGGGATCGGACATTCAGTACTTC.